What follows are 30 T cell receptor beta chains derived from one specimen sequenced in a study of Ad26.COV2.S vaccination and SARS-CoV-2 variants. Only in-frame clones appear in the TCRdb table, and some are missing; sequencing was by immunoSEQ multiplex PCR. The table shows approximately 300,000 clones, with around 84% occurring only once. Treatment described: 19 received Ad26.COV2.S at low or high dose, single or two shots; about 5 received placebo; per-sample allocation not given. Vaccine and placebo recipients were sampled on day 63 after the first injection. The material was peripheral blood, obtained in a trial of Ad26.COV2.S vaccine versus placebo. The receptors were gathered from a person aged 18-65 years who received the Ad26.COV2.S COVID-19 vaccine or a placebo.

The chain recombines TRBV6-5 with TRBJ1-2; no firm D call. This CDR3 region has 14 residues. Germline lookup yields CDR1 MNHEY and CDR2 SVGAGI. V was clipped by 7 bases and J by 8 bases, with 20 bases between them. The CDR3, as DNA: TGTGCCAGCACCACCGAGGGATTCGGTCGGGGCTACACCTTC. Translation gives CASTTEGFGRGYTF.

V usage is TRBV6-2 or TRBV6-3 and J usage is TRBJ2-7, with D perhaps TRBD2 (6 bases). Deletions cut 5 bases from V and 7 bases from J, with 15 bases between. Germline loops: CDR1 MNHEY, CDR2 SVGEGT. This CDR3 is 13 amino acids long. The CDR3 loop is CASSVGTYGEQYF. CDR3 in DNA: TGTGCCAGCAGTGTCGGGACTTATGGGGAGCAGTACTTC.

The rearrangement uses TRBV6-5 and TRBJ1-2; 8 bases map to TRBD1. CDR3 length: 15 amino acids. Germline CDR1 is MNHEY and CDR2 is SVGAGI. J lost 4 bases, V lost 2 bases, and 6 bases had no gene match. The CDR3 is CASSYLGGTGYGYTF. CDR3 in DNA: TGTGCCAGCAGTTACCTCGGGGGGACAGGCTATGGCTACACCTTC.

V gene TRBV19 combines with J gene TRBJ2-7; no reliable D call. The CDR3 sequence is 13 residues long. From germline, CDR1 is LNHDA and CDR2 SQIVND (reference sequence). Trimming took 3 bases from V and 3 from J, leaving 9 bases between them. The CDR3 sequence: CASSIVGDYEQYF. The CDR3 region has the DNA TGTGCCAGTAGTATTGTTGGGGACTACGAGCAGTACTTC.

The chain employs TRBV25-1 and TRBJ2-7, with no clear D. The V gene lost 1 base and the J gene lost 3 bases, with 4 bases spanning the gap. Germline V gives CDR1 MGHDK, CDR2 SYGVNS. The length of the CDR3 is 12 residues. The CDR3 region has the DNA TGTGCCAGCAGTGAATGGGACTACGAGCAGTACTTC. Protein: CASSEWDYEQYF.

The chain recombines TRBV7-2 with TRBJ2-7; possibly TRBD2 for D (8 bases). Germline V gives CDR1 SGHTA, CDR2 FQGNSA. The CDR3 loop spans 14 amino acids. V lost 5 bases and J 4 bases, leaving 15 bases between the germline ends. The CDR3 bases are TGTGCCAGCAGCCCGGGGGGGACAGCTTACGAGCAGTACTTC. This codes for CASSPGGTAYEQYF.

This clone was recorded once. The chain has TRBV6-5 and TRBJ1-5; 7 bases agree with TRBD1. Trimming removed 5 bases from V and 0 bases from J; junction bases left unmatched: 4. The germline CDR1 and CDR2 sequences are MNHEY and SVGAGI. The CDR3 covers 15 residues. The CDR3 is CASSRDRVSNQPQHF. CDR3 DNA sequence: TGTGCCAGCAGTCGTGACAGGGTTAGCAATCAGCCCCAGCATTTT.

V usage is TRBV12-5 and J usage is TRBJ1-1; 9 nucleotides match TRBD1. The CDR3 covers 15 residues. With V trimmed by 5 bases and J by 6 bases, 10 bases remained unmatched. The germline V gene has CDR1 LGHNT and CDR2 FRNRAP. For the CDR3, the DNA is TGTGCTAGTGGTCCCGGGACAGGGTCGTTCGCTGAAGCTTTCTTT. It encodes CASGPGTGSFAEAFF.

The V and J genes are TRBV20-1 and TRBJ2-5, with D possibly being TRBD2 (5 bases). The CDR3 is 13 amino acids. V was trimmed by 3 bases and J by 5 bases, leaving 13 bases between them. Looked up from germline, CDR1 is DFQATT and CDR2 is SNEGSKA (reference sequence). CDR3 region: CSASFGVGETQYF. CDR3 DNA sequence: TGCAGTGCTAGTTTCGGGGTAGGGGAGACCCAGTACTTC.

V usage is TRBV7-7 and J usage is TRBJ2-1; TRBD1 matches at 7 bases. V was pared by 5 bases and J by 6 bases, with 7 bases of the junction left unmatched. The V gene's germline CDR1 is SSHAT and CDR2 FNYEAQ (reference sequence). The CDR3 loop spans 14 amino acids. CDR3 protein: CASSTGQTSNEQFF. For the CDR3, the DNA is TGTGCCAGCAGCACGGGACAGACAAGCAATGAGCAGTTCTTC.

V usage is TRBV5-1 and J usage is TRBJ2-5, with 8 bases that match TRBD1. V was clipped by 4 bases and J by 5 bases; unmatched bases: 7. Germline V gene data show CDR1 as SGHRS and CDR2 as YFSETQ. The CDR3 has 14 residues. This chain's CDR3 is CASSPRTGWETQYF. The CDR3 DNA follows: TGCGCCAGCAGCCCTCGGACAGGGTGGGAGACCCAGTACTTC. The complete variable domain, with remaining parts taken from reference TRBV5-1 and TRBJ2-5, reads KAGVTQTPRYLIKTRGQQVTLSCSPISGHRSVSWYQQTPGQGLQFLFEYFSETQRNKGNFPGRFSGRQFSNSRSEMNVSTLELGDSALYLCASSPRTGWETQYFGPGTRLLVL.

The chain joins TRBV3-1 (or the pseudogene TRBV3-2) to TRBJ1-2; TRBD1 aligns across 12 bases. Losses at the gene ends were 0 bases for V and 6 bases for J; bases not matched to a gene: 14. CDR1 LGHDT and CDR2 YNNKEL come from the germline V gene (reference sequence). The CDR3 contains 19 residues. The CDR3 is CASSQDRGTGGENPHGYTF. In DNA, the CDR3 is TGTGCCAGCAGCCAAGATCGAGGGACAGGGGGCGAGAATCCTCATGGCTACACCTTC.

The rearrangement uses TRBV6-1 and TRBJ1-6, with a weak D call TRBD1 (5 bases). Germline V gene sequence: CDR1 MNHNS, CDR2 SASEGT. The V gene lost 3 bases and the J gene lost 9 bases, with 18 bases spanning the gap. This CDR3 region has 16 residues. CDR3 sequence reads: CASSEIPGRLSSPLHF. DNA for the CDR3: TGTGCCAGCAGTGAGATTCCGGGGCGTCTTAGTTCACCCCTCCACTTT.

The V call is TRBV5-1, the J call TRBJ1-2; a weak D match, TRBD1 (5 bases). The germline V and J ends were trimmed by 1 base and 5 bases, with 12 bases remaining between them. The CDR3 runs to 14 residues. Germline-derived CDR1 and CDR2 are SGHRS and YFSETQ. The CDR3, as DNA: TGCGCCAGCAGCTTGACAGGAAACTCGTATGGCTACACCTTC. Its translation: CASSLTGNSYGYTF.

The chain uses TRBV12-5 and TRBJ1-1; D unresolved. Germline V gene data show CDR1 as LGHNT and CDR2 as FRNRAP. The V end lost 3 bases, the J end lost 11 bases, and 16 bases lay between the germline ends. The length of the CDR3 is 13 residues. CDR3 bases: TGTGCTAGTGGTTTTTTACAGAGCCGTTCGGCTTTCTTT. Translating gives CASGFLQSRSAFF.

V gene TRBV6-5 combines with J gene TRBJ2-7; 9 positions match TRBD1. Germline trimming cut 7 bases from V and 4 bases from J; bases unmatched to any gene: 11. CDR3 size: 15 residues. Germline-derived CDR1 and CDR2 are MNHEY and SVGAGI. The CDR3 DNA is TGTGCCAGCACCCTCAGGACAGGGGTCCAATACGAGCAGTACTTC. This encodes CASTLRTGVQYEQYF.

This sequence joins TRBV9 and TRBJ2-1; no clear D. Germline V gene sequence: CDR1 SGDLS, CDR2 YYNGEE. The CDR3 covers 15 residues. V gave up 0 bases and J gave up 0 bases, with 7 bases separating them. CDR3 DNA: TGTGCCAGCAGCGTAGTCCCGGGCTCCTACAATGAGCAGTTCTTC. This gives the protein CASSVVPGSYNEQFF.

The CDR3 region is CASSDRLRDYGYTF. CDR3 sequence (DNA): TGTGCCAGCAGTGACCGACTCAGGGACTATGGCTACACCTTC. This chain connects TRBV2 to TRBJ1-2; tentatively, D is TRBD1 (5 bases). V was trimmed by 3 bases and J by 3 bases, leaving 11 bases between them. The germline V gene has CDR1 SNHLY and CDR2 FYNNEI. The CDR3 contains 14 residues.

The gene calls are TRBV5-1 and TRBJ2-5; a weak D match, TRBD1 (6 bases). The V end was cut by 0 bases, the J end by 1 base, with 10 bases between. The CDR3 length is 15 residues. CDR1 and CDR2 from the germline V gene are SGHRS and YFSETQ. CDR3 nucleotides: TGCGCCAGCAGCTTGGTTGGACAGCTCCAAGAGACCCAGTACTTC. Translated: CASSLVGQLQETQYF.

A word on this clone: This specimen includes other DNA sequences encoding the same CDR3. In nucleotides, the CDR3 is TGTGCCAGCAGCTTGGGTTTGGGCAATCAGCCCCAGCATTTT. It yields the protein CASSLGLGNQPQHF. The chain combines TRBV5-6 with TRBJ1-5; no clear D gene. Trimming took 0 bases from V and 2 from J, leaving 6 bases between them. The CDR3 loop spans 14 amino acids. CDR1 and CDR2 (germline): SGHDT, YYEEEE. Combining the CDR3 with reference TRBV5-6 and TRBJ1-5 gives the whole variable domain DAGVTQSPTHLIKTRGQQVTLRCSPKSGHDTVSWYQQALGQGPQFIFQYYEEEERQRGNFPDRFSGHQFPNYSSELNVNALLLGDSALYLCASSLGLGNQPQHFGDGTRLSIL.

This chain joins TRBV19 and TRBJ1-2; TRBD1 aligns across 11 bases. The length of the CDR3 is 16 residues. The germline V gene encodes CDR1 LNHDA and CDR2 SQIVND (reference sequence). Trimming at V came to 6 bases and at J to 4 bases, leaving 10 bases not matched to a gene. The DNA of the CDR3 is TGTGCCAGTAGCCAAACCGGGACAGGGGGAAGCTATGGCTACACCTTC. Translation: CASSQTGTGGSYGYTF.

This rearrangement joins TRBV5-8 to TRBJ2-5, with TRBD1 identical over 7 bases. Germline CDR1 reads SGHTS; CDR2 reads YDEGEE. This CDR3 is 14 amino acids long. The V segment lost 3 bases and the J segment 3 bases; nucleotides outside the gene matches: 5. The CDR3 sequence is CASSSGQSKETQYF. CDR3 coding DNA: TGTGCCAGCAGCTCGGGACAGAGTAAAGAGACCCAGTACTTC.

In this sample, this clone turned up once. The chain joins TRBV6-5 to TRBJ2-5; perhaps TRBD1 as D (6 bases). This CDR3 is 14 amino acids long. V lost 7 bases and J 4 bases, leaving 16 bases between the germline ends. In germline, CDR1 is MNHEY, CDR2 SVGAGI. CDR3 DNA sequence: TGTGCCAGCACGGAAAGGGGGTATGGAGAGACCCAGTACTTC. It specifies CASTERGYGETQYF.

The V and J genes are TRBV7-3 and TRBJ2-7; 9 bases map to TRBD1. CDR3 length: 15 amino acids. The germline V gene encodes CDR1 SGHTA and CDR2 FQGTGA. Trimming cost V 4 bases and J 1 base; bases outside gene matches: 5. The CDR3 loop reads CASSSTGGASYEQYF. The DNA of the CDR3 is TGTGCCAGCAGCTCAACAGGGGGCGCTTCCTACGAGCAGTACTTC.

This clone was observed a single time. The rearrangement links TRBV6-5 to TRBJ1-2, with unresolved D. This CDR3 spans 14 amino acids. Germline loops: CDR1 MNHEY, CDR2 SVGAGI. V gave up 10 bases and J gave up 5 bases, with 20 bases separating them. The CDR3 spells CATREGSYLYGYTF. The CDR3 DNA is TGTGCCACAAGGGAGGGAAGCTATTTGTATGGCTACACCTTC.

A few counts support this clone. The J gene is TRBJ1-2, the V gene TRBV12-3 or TRBV12-4; possible D gene TRBD1, 6 bases. This CDR3 contains 13 residues. The V end was cut by 3 bases, the J end by 7 bases, with 12 bases between. The CDR3 reads CASSFGGRGGYTF. The CDR3 coding sequence is TGTGCCAGCAGTTTTGGGGGGCGCGGTGGCTACACCTTC.

A few counts support this clone. The rearrangement links TRBV5-4 to TRBJ2-1, with D maybe TRBD2 (5 bases). The CDR3 totals 15 residues. Trimming cost V 6 bases and J 0 bases, with 13 bases left between them. Germline V gives CDR1 SGHNT, CDR2 YYREEE (reference sequence). CDR3 sequence (DNA): TGTGCCAGCACCCAGGACTCAGCCTCCTACAATGAGCAGTTCTTC. It is translated as CASTQDSASYNEQFF.

The rearrangement joins TRBV6-5 to TRBJ1-1, with a tentative D call TRBD1 (6 bases). V lost 6 bases, J lost 3 bases, and 14 bases lay in between. Germline-derived CDR1 and CDR2 are MNHEY and SVGAGI. CDR3 size: 14 residues. The CDR3 loop reads CASSPTGRDTEAFF. For the CDR3, the DNA is TGTGCCAGCAGCCCAACAGGGCGTGACACTGAAGCTTTCTTT.

CDR3 residues: CASSYRQGVREEGSPLHF. The CDR3 nucleotides are TGTGCCAGCAGCTATCGACAGGGAGTCAGGGAGGAGGGTTCACCCCTCCACTTT. The chain is built from TRBV7-2 and TRBJ1-6, with 7 bases lining up with TRBD1. The CDR3 covers 18 residues. Unmatched junction bases numbered 18, after V lost 4 bases and J lost 9 bases. The germline CDR1 and CDR2 sequences are SGHTA and FQGNSA.

The J gene is TRBJ2-5, the V gene TRBV4-3; TRBD1 matches 7 bases. The CDR3 covers 16 residues. V lost 0 bases, J lost 4 bases, and 8 bases stayed unmatched. CDR1 and CDR2 from the germline V gene are LGHNA and YSLEER. The CDR3 is CASSQDIGRGRETQYF. CDR3 DNA: TGCGCCAGCAGCCAAGATATCGGCAGGGGGAGAGAGACCCAGTACTTC.